This is a list of T cell receptor beta chains from one sample in a study of cytomegalovirus exposure and HLA in healthy donors. Generated by immunoSEQ multiplex PCR, the TCRdb table keeps only in-frame clones and is missing some. The sample lists some 200,000 clones; around four fifths were seen once. Sequencing input: PBMCs. The receptors here all came from a woman between 45 and 65 years old in good health and CMV-seropositive. Each CDR3 is given with its conserved first and last residue. The D gene is left open where the match is weak. Clone size is given for some rows only: seen once, a few or many times, or a class if the clone is expanded.

D: NA
V: TRBV4-1
size: NA
J: TRBJ2-7
CDR3: CASSQASAGGDEQYF
DNA: TGCGCCAGCAGCCAAGCCTCGGCCGGCGGGGACGAGCAGTACTTC

D: TRBD1
V: TRBV2
size: NA
J: TRBJ1-6
CDR3: CASSVETGSKLDSPLHF
DNA: TGTGCCAGCAGCGTAGAGACAGGGTCGAAATTGGATTCACCCCTCCACTTT

D: TRBD2
V: TRBV5-4
size: NA
J: TRBJ2-2
CDR3: CASSLSGGDTGELFF
DNA: TGTGCCAGCAGCCTCAGCGGGGGGGACACCGGGGAGCTGTTTTTT

D: NA
V: TRBV9
size: NA
J: TRBJ2-7
CDR3: CASSVGRGPPYEQYF
DNA: TGTGCCAGCAGCGTAGGCAGGGGACCCCCCTACGAGCAGTACTTC

D: NA
V: TRBV5-4
size: few
J: TRBJ2-7
CDR3: CASMYGGGSGEQYF
DNA: TGTGCCAGCATGTACGGCGGGGGCTCGGGGGAGCAGTACTTC

D: TRBD1
V: TRBV6-1
size: NA
J: TRBJ1-6
CDR3: CASSEPGQSSYNSPLHF
DNA: TGTGCCAGCAGTGAGCCGGGACAGAGCTCCTATAATTCACCCCTCCACTTT

D: TRBD1
V: TRBV9
size: NA
J: TRBJ2-5
CDR3: CASSVGRQGAEEQYF
DNA: TGTGCCAGCAGCGTAGGCAGGCAGGGGGCGGAAGAGCAGTACTTC

D: NA
V: TRBV12-5
size: NA
J: TRBJ2-5
CDR3: CASGWRGETQYF
DNA: TGTGCTAGTGGTTGGCGCGGAGAGACCCAGTACTTC

D: TRBD1
V: TRBV25-1
size: NA
J: TRBJ1-2
CDR3: CASSAIDRGLGYTF
DNA: TGTGCCAGCAGTGCGATCGACAGGGGGCTTGGCTACACCTTC

D: TRBD1
V: TRBV7-2
size: NA
J: TRBJ1-2
CDR3: CASSSIRDRGRDGYTF
DNA: TGTGCCAGCAGCTCAATTCGGGACAGGGGGCGGGATGGCTACACCTTC

D: TRBD2
V: TRBV2
size: NA
J: TRBJ2-1
CDR3: CASSDRGVGAEQFF
DNA: TGTGCCAGCAGTGATCGGGGGGTCGGAGCAGAGCAGTTCTTC

D: NA
V: TRBV18
size: NA
J: TRBJ1-1
CDR3: CASSPFSGRPNTEAFF
DNA: TGTGCCAGCTCACCATTCTCAGGCAGACCGAACACTGAAGCTTTCTTT

D: TRBD1
V: TRBV18
size: NA
J: TRBJ1-2
CDR3: CASSSLTGAAGGYTF
DNA: TGTGCCAGCTCGAGCCTCACAGGGGCCGCGGGTGGCTACACCTTC

D: TRBD1
V: TRBV28
size: once
J: TRBJ1-3
CDR3: CASSPPRTGGNTIYF
DNA: TGTGCCAGCAGTCCTCCGCGGACAGGGGGAAACACCATATATTTT

D: NA
V: TRBV5-1
size: NA
J: TRBJ1-2
CDR3: CASRRDSRDSLDGGYTF
DNA: TGCGCCAGCAGGCGCGACTCCCGGGACTCCCTTGATGGTGGCTACACCTTC

D: NA
V: TRBV1
size: few
J: TRBJ1-1
CDR3: CTHTMNTEAFF
DNA: TGCACTCACACCATGAACACTGAAGCTTTCTTT